This T cell receptor beta chain was retrieved from a study of Graves' ophthalmopathy and Graves' hyperthyroidism. The authors amplified TCR beta CDR3 regions from RNA transcripts. Investigators did first-round RT-PCR with HTBI primers, then second-round multiplex PCR. In TCRdb, the multiplex PCR reads were re-called with MiXCR into one record per CDR3 protein. The data contain around 520,000 distinct CDR3 sequences, roughly 39% of them singletons. Among the exclusions were patients with other autoimmune diseases, uncontrolled infections, pregnancy or lactation. Clinical symptoms, serum thyroxine, TRAb, thyroid ultrasound and orbital computed tomography were relied on for diagnosis. General study findings and limits: From stable hyperthyroidism, ophthalmopathy was separated by a 13-signature model with 87.88% sensitivity and roughly 84% specificity. Most expanded clonotypes from thyroid (those above 0.001 frequency) were also found in blood.

Ten or more counts support this clonotype. Its antigen is unknown. V lost 1 base to trimming and J lost 5 bases, with 11 bases between them. The CDR3 runs to 14 residues. The V gene's germline CDR1 is MNHNS and CDR2 SASEGT. This chain connects TRBV6-1 to TRBJ2-5; no reliable D call. Sequenced: peripheral blood or thyroid tissue (not recorded which). The source is an adult man with Graves' hyperthyroidism. CDR3 loop: CASSEGPLGETQYF. The CDR3 coding sequence is TGTGCCAGCAGTGAAGGGCCTTTGGGGGAGACCCAGTACTTC.